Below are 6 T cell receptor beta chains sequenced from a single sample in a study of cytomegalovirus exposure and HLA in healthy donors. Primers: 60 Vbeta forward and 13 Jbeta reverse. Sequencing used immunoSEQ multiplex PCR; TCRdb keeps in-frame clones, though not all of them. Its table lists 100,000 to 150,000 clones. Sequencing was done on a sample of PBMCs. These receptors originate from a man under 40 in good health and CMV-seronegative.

CDR3 protein: CASSYSRTDPNTEAFF. CDR3 nucleotides: TGTGCCAGCAGTTACTCTAGGACAGACCCGAACACTGAAGCTTTCTTT. The chain recombines TRBV6-5 with TRBJ1-1, with D possibly TRBD1 on 6 matching bases. The germline V and J ends were trimmed by 0 bases and 1 base, with 12 bases remaining between them. Germline V gene lookup returns CDR1 MNHEY and CDR2 SVGAGI. This CDR3 comprises 16 residues.

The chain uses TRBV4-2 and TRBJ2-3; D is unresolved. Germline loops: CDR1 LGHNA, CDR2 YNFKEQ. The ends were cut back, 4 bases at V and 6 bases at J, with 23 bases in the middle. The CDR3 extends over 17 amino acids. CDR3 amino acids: CASSLMQKQFSSDTQYF. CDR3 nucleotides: TGTGCCAGCAGCCTAATGCAGAAGCAGTTTAGCTCGGATACGCAGTATTTT.

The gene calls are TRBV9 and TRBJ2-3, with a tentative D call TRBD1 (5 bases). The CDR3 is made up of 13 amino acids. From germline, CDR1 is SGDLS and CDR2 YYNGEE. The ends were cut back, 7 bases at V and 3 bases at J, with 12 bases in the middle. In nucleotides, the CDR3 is TGTGCCAGCCAACTCCCAGGGACAGATACGCAGTATTTT. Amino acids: CASQLPGTDTQYF.

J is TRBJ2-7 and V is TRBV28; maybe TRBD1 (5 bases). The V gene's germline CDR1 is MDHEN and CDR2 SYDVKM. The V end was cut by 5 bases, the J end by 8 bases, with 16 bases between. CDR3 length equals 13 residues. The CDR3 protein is CASSIPQAVQQYF. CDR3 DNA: TGTGCCAGCAGTATCCCACAGGCCGTCCAGCAGTACTTC.

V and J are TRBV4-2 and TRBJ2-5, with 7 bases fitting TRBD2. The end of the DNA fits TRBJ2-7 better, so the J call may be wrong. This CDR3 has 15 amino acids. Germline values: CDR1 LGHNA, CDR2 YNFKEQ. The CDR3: CASSQGRGSGNEQYF. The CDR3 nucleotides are TGTGCCAGCAGCCAAGGCCGGGGAAGCGGGAACGAGCAGTACTTC.

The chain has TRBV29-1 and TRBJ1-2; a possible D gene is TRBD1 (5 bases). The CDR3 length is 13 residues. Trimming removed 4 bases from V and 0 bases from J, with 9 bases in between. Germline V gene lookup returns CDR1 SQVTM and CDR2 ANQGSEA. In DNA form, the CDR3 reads TGCAGCGTTGGGGCGGGGGCTAACTATGGCTACACCTTC. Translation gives CSVGAGANYGYTF.